The rows below give T cell receptor beta chains drawn from one sample of a study of technical replicates of blood from several donors. Sequencing used immunoSEQ multiplex PCR; TCRdb keeps in-frame clones, though not all of them. The profile shows 65,000 to 85,000 clones, roughly 98% of them singletons. Specimen: T cells isolated from PBMCs. All receptors come from a human donor in good health. Each CDR3 is given with its conserved first and last residue. Each record gives: D gene, J gene, clone size, V gene, CDR3 protein, CDR3 DNA. A D gene is named only where the DNA matches it firmly. Expanded clones are given a class, and other clones once, few, many or no size at all.

D gene: NA; J gene: TRBJ1-1; clone size: NA; V gene: TRBV19; CDR3 protein: CASSISVGGGTEAFF; CDR3 DNA: TGTGCCAGTAGTATAAGTGTCGGGGGGGGCACTGAAGCTTTCTTT
D gene: NA; J gene: TRBJ2-7; clone size: NA; V gene: TRBV11-2; CDR3 protein: CASDTDHTYEQYF; CDR3 DNA: TGTGCCAGCGATACAGACCATACCTACGAGCAGTACTTC
D gene: NA; J gene: TRBJ1-6; clone size: NA; V gene: TRBV7-2; CDR3 protein: CASSLVPGYNSPLHF; CDR3 DNA: TGTGCCAGCAGCTTAGTTCCGGGATACAATTCACCCCTCCACTTT
D gene: NA; J gene: TRBJ2-5; clone size: NA; V gene: TRBV12-5; CDR3 protein: CASALEGETQYF; CDR3 DNA: TGTGCTAGTGCCTTGGAGGGGGAGACCCAGTACTTC
D gene: TRBD1; J gene: TRBJ1-2; clone size: NA; V gene: TRBV14; CDR3 protein: CASSQVQGGNYGYTF; CDR3 DNA: TGTGCCAGCAGCCAAGTGCAGGGGGGTAACTATGGCTACACCTTC
D gene: NA; J gene: TRBJ1-2; clone size: NA; V gene: TRBV11-2; CDR3 protein: CASSLVEGQERGYTF; CDR3 DNA: TGTGCCAGCAGCTTAGTTGAGGGTCAAGAGCGTGGCTACACCTTC
D gene: TRBD2; J gene: TRBJ2-7; clone size: NA; V gene: TRBV5-6; CDR3 protein: CASSFWGRGGYEQYF; CDR3 DNA: TGTGCCAGCAGCTTTTGGGGGCGGGGGGGCTACGAGCAGTACTTC
D gene: TRBD2; J gene: TRBJ2-7; clone size: NA; V gene: TRBV5-4; CDR3 protein: CASSFLAGNSYEQYF; CDR3 DNA: TGTGCCAGCAGCTTTCTAGCGGGGAACTCCTACGAGCAGTACTTC
D gene: NA; J gene: TRBJ2-1; clone size: once; V gene: TRBV30; CDR3 protein: CAWSGGAEQFF; CDR3 DNA: TGTGCCTGGAGTGGTGGGGCAGAGCAGTTCTTC
D gene: NA; J gene: TRBJ1-1; clone size: NA; V gene: TRBV7-7; CDR3 protein: CASSLDRNTEAFF; CDR3 DNA: TGTGCTAGCAGCTTAGACAGGAACACTGAAGCTTTCTTT
D gene: NA; J gene: TRBJ2-3; clone size: NA; V gene: TRBV10-3; CDR3 protein: CAISDEVLLDTQYF; CDR3 DNA: TGTGCCATCAGTGATGAAGTACTCCTAGATACGCAGTATTTT